Below are 12 T cell receptor beta chains sequenced from a single sample in a study of identifying expanded T cells in peripheral blood. Assay: immunoSEQ multiplex PCR; the TCRdb copy retains only in-frame clones and omits some. Among over 75,000 clones listed, more than 70% were seen once. The sample comprised blood. The receptors stem from a person aged 18 to 75 in good health.

This rearrangement joins TRBV2 to TRBJ2-3; 8 nucleotides align to TRBD1. Germline-derived CDR1 and CDR2 are SNHLY and FYNNEI. This CDR3 contains 15 residues. The J segment lost 4 bases and the V segment lost 6 bases, leaving 9 bases of the junction unmatched. CDR3: CASRGQGGLADTQYF. In nucleotides, the CDR3 is TGTGCCAGCAGAGGACAGGGCGGGTTGGCAGATACGCAGTATTTT.

The chain carries TRBV7-3 and TRBJ2-3; D might be TRBD1 (6 bases). CDR3 size: 13 residues. The V gene's germline CDR1 is SGHTA and CDR2 FQGTGA. Trimming shortened V by 5 bases and J by 5 bases, and 11 bases separated the two germline ends. CDR3 residues: CASSPQGGDTQYF. CDR3 nucleotides: TGTGCCAGCAGCCCCCAAGGGGGAGATACGCAGTATTTT.

The genes are TRBV5-1 and TRBJ2-5; possibly TRBD1 for D (6 bases). V was clipped by 4 bases and J by 2 bases, with 15 bases between them. The CDR3 spans 15 residues. CDR1 and CDR2 from the germline V gene are SGHRS and YFSETQ. The CDR3 protein is CASSLTPGAQETQYF. The DNA for the CDR3 is TGCGCCAGCAGCCTGACCCCAGGGGCTCAAGAGACCCAGTACTTC.

This chain connects TRBV11-2 to TRBJ2-5; 9 bases are a match to TRBD2. The CDR3 runs to 15 residues. Germline CDR1 is SGHAT and CDR2 is FQNNGV. V shed 1 base, J shed 5 bases, and the junction held 5 bases outside the gene matches. As DNA, the CDR3 is TGTGCCAGCAGCTTAGCTAGCGGGGCTTGGGAGACCCAGTACTTC. Translating it yields CASSLASGAWETQYF.

This chain joins TRBV7-9 and TRBJ2-6; tentative D call: TRBD1 (5 bases). Germline lookup yields CDR1 SEHNR and CDR2 FQNEAQ (reference sequence). The CDR3 covers 15 residues. V was cut by 8 bases and J by 2 bases, with 13 bases left in between. The CDR3 sequence: CASSQGFAGANVLTF. The CDR3 coding sequence is TGTGCCAGCTCTCAGGGATTTGCTGGGGCCAACGTCCTGACTTTC. The entire variable domain, with the rest obtained from reference TRBV7-9 and TRBJ2-6, is as follows: DTGVSQNPRHKITKRGQNVTFRCDPISEHNRLYWYRQTLGQGPEFLTYFQNEAQLEKSRLLSDRFSAERPKGSFSTLEIQRTEQGDSAMYLCASSQGFAGANVLTFGAGSRLTVL.

This clone was counted a few times. The gene calls are TRBV4-1 and TRBJ2-2, with 7 bases that match TRBD1. Germline V gene lookup returns CDR1 MGHRA and CDR2 YSYEKL. After removal of 5 bases from V and 7 bases from J, the junction contained 10 bases not matched to a gene. The length of the CDR3 is 15 residues. The CDR3 region has the DNA TGCGCCAGCAGCTCGTACAAAGGGGGCGACGGGGAGCTGTTTTTT. Translating it yields CASSSYKGGDGELFF.

This chain's CDR3 is CASSPDRVGSPLHF. The CDR3 DNA sequence: TGTGCCAGCAGCCCTGACAGGGTCGGTTCACCCCTCCACTTT. J is TRBJ1-6 and V is TRBV11-2; 7 nucleotides match TRBD1. V was clipped by 5 bases and J by 9 bases; unmatched bases: 7. The germline gives CDR1 SGHAT, CDR2 FQNNGV. The CDR3 sequence is 14 residues long.

The V gene is TRBV6-1, the J gene TRBJ2-7; D ambiguous. Germline CDR1 reads MNHNS; CDR2 reads SASEGT. Trimming cost V 3 bases and J 3 bases, with 18 bases left between them. This CDR3 has 16 amino acids. CDR3 loop: CASSESTGSAFYEQYF. Here the CDR3 DNA reads TGTGCCAGCAGTGAGTCCACCGGCAGTGCATTCTACGAGCAGTACTTC.

This clone was seen a handful of times. The V call is TRBV10-2, the J call TRBJ2-1; TRBD2 is a possible D gene (5 bases). This CDR3 is 15 amino acids long. V was cut by 2 bases and J by 0 bases, with 8 bases left in between. Germline loops: CDR1 WSHSY, CDR2 SAAADI. This CDR3 is CASSETGSSYNEQFF. The DNA of the CDR3 is TGCGCCAGCAGTGAGACGGGAAGCTCCTACAATGAGCAGTTCTTC.

This chain joins TRBV23-1 and TRBJ1-6; 8 positions match TRBD1. TRBV23-1 is labeled an ORF, and its function is uncertain. The CDR3 runs to 14 residues. V shed 6 bases, J shed 9 bases, and the junction held 7 bases outside the gene matches. The CDR3 DNA sequence: TGCGCCAGCAGCCGCGGACAGGGTGGTTCACCCCTCCACTTT. Encoded protein: CASSRGQGGSPLHF.

The chain links TRBV23-1 to TRBJ2-7; no definite D call. TRBV23-1 is an ORF, and what it does is uncertain. The V end was cut by 0 bases, the J end by 3 bases, with 18 bases between. This CDR3 is 17 amino acids long. In nucleotides, the CDR3 is TGCGCCAGCAGTCAATCAAGTGAAGAAGTTACCTACTACGAGCAGTACTTC. This encodes CASSQSSEEVTYYEQYF.

A few counts support this clone. The rearrangement joins TRBV6-4 to TRBJ2-1, with 9 positions matching TRBD2. This CDR3 contains 15 residues. With 2 bases clipped from V and 8 bases from J, the junction kept 7 bases outside the gene matches. CDR1 is MRHNA, CDR2 SNTAGT, per germline. CDR3 in amino acids: CASSDGSGSTDEQFF. CDR3 nucleotide sequence: TGTGCCAGCAGTGACGGTAGCGGGAGTACTGATGAGCAGTTCTTC.